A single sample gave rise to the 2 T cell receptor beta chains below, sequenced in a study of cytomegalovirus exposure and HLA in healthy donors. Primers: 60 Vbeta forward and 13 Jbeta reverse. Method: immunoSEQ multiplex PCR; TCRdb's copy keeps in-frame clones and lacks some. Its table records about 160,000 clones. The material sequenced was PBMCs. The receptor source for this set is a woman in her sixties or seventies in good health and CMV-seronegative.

CDR3 amino acids: CASSLNSGVSYNEQFF. CDR3 sequence (DNA): TGTGCCAGCTCACTCAACTCAGGGGTATCCTACAATGAGCAGTTCTTC. The chain has TRBV18 and TRBJ2-1, with D possibly being TRBD1 (6 bases). V lost 4 bases and J lost 1, with 14 bases in between. This CDR3 region has 16 residues. In germline, CDR1 is KGHSH, CDR2 LQKENI.

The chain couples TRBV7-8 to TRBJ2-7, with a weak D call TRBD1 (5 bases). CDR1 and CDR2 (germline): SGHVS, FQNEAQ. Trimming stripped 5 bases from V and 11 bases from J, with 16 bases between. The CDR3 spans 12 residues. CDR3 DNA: TGTGCCAGCAGCCTTTCCAGGGCTGGGGAGTACTTC. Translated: CASSLSRAGEYF. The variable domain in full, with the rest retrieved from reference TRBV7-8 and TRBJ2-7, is GAGVSQSPRYKVAKRGQDVALRCDPISGHVSLFWYQQALGQGPEFLTYFQNEAQLDKSGLPSDRFFAERPEGSVSTLKIQRTQQEDSAVYLCASSLSRAGEYFGPGTRLTVT.